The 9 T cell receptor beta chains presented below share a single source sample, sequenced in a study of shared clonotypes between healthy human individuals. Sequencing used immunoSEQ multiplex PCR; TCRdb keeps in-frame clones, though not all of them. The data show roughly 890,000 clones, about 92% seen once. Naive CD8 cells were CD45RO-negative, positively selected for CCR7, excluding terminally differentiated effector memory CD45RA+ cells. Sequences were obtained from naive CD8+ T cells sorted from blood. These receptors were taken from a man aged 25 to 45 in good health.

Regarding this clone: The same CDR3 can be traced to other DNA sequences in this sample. The CDR3 reads CASSLGGGNQPQHF. DNA for the CDR3: TGTGCCAGCAGTTTAGGCGGGGGCAATCAGCCCCAGCATTTT. The chain employs TRBV27 and TRBJ1-5; D uncertain. Trimming removed 2 bases from V and 2 bases from J, with 7 bases in between. The CDR3 sequence is 14 residues long. From germline, CDR1 is MNHEY and CDR2 SMNVEV (reference sequence).

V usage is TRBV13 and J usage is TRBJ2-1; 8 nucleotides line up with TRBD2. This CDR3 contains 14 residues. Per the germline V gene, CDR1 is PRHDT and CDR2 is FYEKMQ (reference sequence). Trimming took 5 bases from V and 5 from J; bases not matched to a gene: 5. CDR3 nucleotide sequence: TGTGCCAGCAGCATTAGCGGGAAGGACAATGAGCAGTTCTTC. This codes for CASSISGKDNEQFF.

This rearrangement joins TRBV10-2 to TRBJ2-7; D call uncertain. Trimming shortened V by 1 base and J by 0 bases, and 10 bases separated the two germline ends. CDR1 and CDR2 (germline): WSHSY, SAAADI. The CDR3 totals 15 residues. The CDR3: CASSEWAGSSYEQYF. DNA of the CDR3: TGCGCCAGCAGTGAGTGGGCAGGTAGCTCCTACGAGCAGTACTTC.

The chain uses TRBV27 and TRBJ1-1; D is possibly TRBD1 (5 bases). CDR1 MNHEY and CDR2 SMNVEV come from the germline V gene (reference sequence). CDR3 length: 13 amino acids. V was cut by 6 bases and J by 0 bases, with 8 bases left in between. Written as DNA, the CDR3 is TGTGCCAGCAGGCGGGACTTGAACACTGAAGCTTTCTTT. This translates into CASRRDLNTEAFF.

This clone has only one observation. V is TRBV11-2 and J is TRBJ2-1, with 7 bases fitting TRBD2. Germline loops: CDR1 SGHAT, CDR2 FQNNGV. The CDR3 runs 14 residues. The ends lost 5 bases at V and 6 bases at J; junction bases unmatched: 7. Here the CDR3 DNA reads TGTGCCAGCAGCCCCGGGGGGAAGATCAATGAGCAGTTCTTC. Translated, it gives CASSPGGKINEQFF. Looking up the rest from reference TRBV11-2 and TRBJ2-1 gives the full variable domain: EAGVAQSPRYKIIEKRQSVAFWCNPISGHATLYWYQQILGQGPKLLIQFQNNGVVDDSQLPKDRFSAERLKGVDSTLKIQPAKLEDSAVYLCASSPGGKINEQFFGPGTRLTVL.

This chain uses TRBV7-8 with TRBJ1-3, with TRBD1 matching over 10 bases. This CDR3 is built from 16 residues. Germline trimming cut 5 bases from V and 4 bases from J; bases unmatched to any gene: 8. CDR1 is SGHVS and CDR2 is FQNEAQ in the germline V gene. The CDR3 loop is CASSRGGTGVGNTIYF. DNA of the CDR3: TGTGCCAGCAGCCGGGGGGGGACAGGGGTAGGAAACACCATATATTTT.

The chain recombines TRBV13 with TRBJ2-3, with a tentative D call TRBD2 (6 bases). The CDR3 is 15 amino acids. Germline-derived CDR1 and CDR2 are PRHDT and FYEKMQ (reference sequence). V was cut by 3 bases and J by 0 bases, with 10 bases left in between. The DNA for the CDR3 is TGTGCCAGCAGCTTGGGACTTCCTAGCACAGATACGCAGTATTTT. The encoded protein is CASSLGLPSTDTQYF.

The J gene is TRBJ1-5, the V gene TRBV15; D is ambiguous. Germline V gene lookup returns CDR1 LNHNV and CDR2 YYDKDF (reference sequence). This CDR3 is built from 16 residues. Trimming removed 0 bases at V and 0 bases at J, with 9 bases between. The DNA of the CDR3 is TGTGCCACCAGCAGAGATATTGTGGATAGCAATCAGCCCCAGCATTTT. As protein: CATSRDIVDSNQPQHF.

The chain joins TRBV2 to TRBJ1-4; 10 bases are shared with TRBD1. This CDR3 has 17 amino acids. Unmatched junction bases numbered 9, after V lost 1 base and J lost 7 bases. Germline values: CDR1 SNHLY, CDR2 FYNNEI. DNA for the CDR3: TGTGCCAGCAGTGAAGGCCCATGGACAGGGGGGCTTGAAAAACTGTTTTTT. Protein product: CASSEGPWTGGLEKLFF.